These T cell receptor beta chains were read from a single sample in a study of CD8+CD57+ T cells in acquired aplastic anemia. TCRdb reprocessed the reads with MiXCR, giving one entry per CDR3 protein. The sample includes 180,000 or so distinct CDR3 sequences, around 48% seen only once; the top ten take around 1.1%. Sequencing used sorted CD4+, CD8+, or CD8+CD57+ T cells (not recorded which) from PBMCs. Every receptor here comes from a human donor with aplastic anemia. Each CDR3 is given without its conserved first and last residue.

j_call cdr3_length v_call cdr3_aa
TRBJ1-3 11 TRBV20-1 SLILNSGNTIY
TRBJ1-1 10 TRBV20-1 SARDNGAEAF
TRBJ1-1 13 TRBV10-3 AISELNRGGTEAF
TRBJ2-7 11 TRBV6-2/TRBV6-3 ASSWTGTYEQY
TRBJ2-2 10 TRBV12-3/TRBV12-4 ASSSLTGELF
TRBJ2-7 13 TRBV6-5 ASSSQWRGAYEQY
TRBJ2-2 15 TRBV19 ASRSASLADNTGELF
TRBJ2-1 13 TRBV6-4 ASSDQPGPAGEQF
TRBJ2-6 15 TRBV25-1 ASSEWGRPSGANVLT
TRBJ2-1 10 TRBV7-8 ASSWVGNEQF
TRBJ1-2 15 TRBV10-3 AIPGTFPGVINYGYT
TRBJ2-1 12 TRBV6-2/TRBV6-3 ASSYGGASNEQF
TRBJ1-6 12 TRBV12-3/TRBV12-4 ASSPRVANSPLH
TRBJ1-1 13 TRBV10-2 ASSEGVGMNTEAF
TRBJ1-1 13 TRBV19 ASSIAGVMNTEAF
TRBJ1-2 13 TRBV7-2 ASSELPNTNYGYT
TRBJ2-2 14 TRBV5-4 ASSSVDRGGTGELF
TRBJ2-7 15 TRBV4-3 ASSQGVGLAGSYEQY
TRBJ2-5 13 TRBV7-2 ASSLDGGAVKTQY
TRBJ1-2 9 TRBV2 ASMVTGGYT
TRBJ2-3 13 TRBV5-1 ASSLQSLLTDTQY
TRBJ2-3 10 TRBV4-1 ASSQTGGSQY